This T cell receptor beta chain was sequenced during a study of human T cells and chemical hapten exposure. Overall study context: Once 0.01% DPC had been applied to the upper back by patch test, readings were taken at 6 days.

Time point: patch test 1, 2 weeks after DPC sensitization. Treatment in this sample: therapeutic diphenylcyclopropenone sensitization with weekly scalp DPC. There are many counts of this clonotype. Its specificity is unknown. The junction had 3 bases not matched to a gene; V was cut back by 6 bases and J by 5 bases. This CDR3 comprises 12 residues. Study outcomes and limitations: Large CDR3 similarity clusters arose significantly more often from expanded TCRs than from controls.

MiXCR, applied by TCRdb to the RACE reads, yields one record per CDR3 protein. In the table there are 180,000 or so distinct CDR3 sequences, about 14% of which are singletons. This chain connects TRBV12-3 or TRBV12-4 to TRBJ1-1, with 7 bases identical to TRBD1. The clonotype was recovered from a woman in her twenties or thirties with alopecia areata. Some clones in this sample may be carry-over from other donors' samples. Sequences were derived from whole blood, sampled in connection with sensitization to the hapten diphenylcyclopropenone (DPC). DNA of the CDR3: TGTGCCAGCAGCCTACAGGGGACTGAAGCTTTCTTT. Translating it yields CASSLQGTEAFF.